This entry lists 8 T cell receptor beta chains sequenced from one sample in a study of beta chain features in type 1 diabetes. Overall study results and limits: TCRB CDR3s from Type 1 diabetes patients were moderately but significantly shorter in all four CD4+ subsets.

Sequencing targeted expressed TCRB transcripts, as all isolated RNA had been reverse transcribed. Sequencing used immunoSEQ multiplex PCR; TCRdb keeps in-frame clones, though not all of them. This table has 550,000 to 850,000 clones, 13% appearing once. Their recognized antigens are unknown. Sequencing input: naive CD4+ T cells from blood. All receptors come from a man younger than 35 with type 1 diabetes.

The chain employs TRBV27 and TRBJ2-7; D not resolved. This CDR3 spans 14 amino acids. Germline assignment: CDR1 MNHEY and CDR2 SMNVEV (reference sequence). V lost 3 bases and J 2 bases, leaving 11 bases between the germline ends. The CDR3 protein is CASSFVDKAYEQYF. CDR3 sequence (DNA): TGTGCCAGCAGTTTCGTCGACAAGGCCTACGAGCAGTACTTC.

This clone was counted between two and nine times. The rearrangement uses TRBV6-1 and TRBJ1-1; tentative D call: TRBD1 (5 bases). V was shortened by 1 base and J by 7 bases, with 13 bases between the two germline ends. The CDR3 contains 14 residues. Germline lookup yields CDR1 MNHNS and CDR2 SASEGT. CDR3 loop: CASSEGWGVGEAFF. Here the CDR3 DNA reads TGTGCCAGCAGTGAAGGTTGGGGGGTCGGTGAAGCTTTCTTT.

In its sample, this clone was seen a few times. The chain combines TRBV6-1 with TRBJ2-1; the D gene is possibly TRBD2 (6 bases). V lost 6 bases and J 10 bases, leaving 19 bases between the germline ends. Germline V CDR1 and CDR2: MNHNS, SASEGT. The CDR3 contains 14 residues. The CDR3 reads CASSGSVVGGEQFF. In DNA, the CDR3 is TGTGCCAGCAGCGGGAGTGTGGTGGGAGGCGAGCAGTTCTTC.

V is TRBV5-4 and J is TRBJ1-2; possibly TRBD1 for D (5 bases). Germline lookup yields CDR1 SGHNT and CDR2 YYREEE (reference sequence). The CDR3 has 13 residues. The V end lost 2 bases, the J end lost 5 bases, and 10 bases lay between the germline ends. CDR3 sequence: CASSLGAEYGYTF. In DNA form, the CDR3 reads TGTGCCAGCAGCTTAGGGGCTGAATATGGCTACACCTTC. Together with reference TRBV5-4 and TRBJ1-2, the CDR3 gives the full variable domain: ETGVTQSPTHLIKTRGQQVTLRCSSQSGHNTVSWYQQALGQGPQFIFQYYREEENGRGNFPPRFSGLQFPNYSSELNVNALELDDSALYLCASSLGAEYGYTFGSGTRLTVV.

There are a few counts of this clone. The J gene is TRBJ2-5, the V gene TRBV9; the D is unclear. Germline V lookup: CDR1 SGDLS, CDR2 YYNGEE. V was cut by 0 bases and J by 1 base, with 7 bases left in between. The CDR3 consists of 14 residues. CDR3: CASSVGWAQETQYF. In DNA, the CDR3 is TGTGCCAGCAGCGTAGGGTGGGCCCAAGAGACCCAGTACTTC.

This clone came up a few times. This chain connects TRBV7-2 to TRBJ1-5, with D maybe TRBD1 (5 bases). Trimming left V 7 bases short and J 7 bases short, with 17 bases between. Germline V gene data show CDR1 as SGHTA and CDR2 as FQGNSA. This CDR3 comprises 14 residues. The CDR3 DNA is TGTGCCAGCACCCCTGGTCAGGGACGGCAGCCCCAGCATTTT. Protein: CASTPGQGRQPQHF.

The chain combines TRBV29-1 with TRBJ2-7, with 9 bases lining up with TRBD1. V lost 7 bases, J lost 3 bases, and 7 bases stayed unmatched. CDR1 and CDR2 from the germline V gene are SQVTM and ANQGSEA. This CDR3 comprises 13 residues. CDR3 in DNA: TGCAGCGGAGGAACAGGGGGCTTCTACGAGCAGTACTTC. Its translation: CSGGTGGFYEQYF.

The chain combines TRBV14 with TRBJ2-3, with D unresolved. Germline CDR1 reads SGHDN; CDR2 reads FVKESK. V was trimmed by 2 bases and J by 3 bases, leaving 12 bases between them. The CDR3 is 15 amino acids. The CDR3 DNA follows: TGTGCCAGCAGCCAACAGCCCGGTAATACAGATACGCAGTATTTT. The encoded protein is CASSQQPGNTDTQYF.